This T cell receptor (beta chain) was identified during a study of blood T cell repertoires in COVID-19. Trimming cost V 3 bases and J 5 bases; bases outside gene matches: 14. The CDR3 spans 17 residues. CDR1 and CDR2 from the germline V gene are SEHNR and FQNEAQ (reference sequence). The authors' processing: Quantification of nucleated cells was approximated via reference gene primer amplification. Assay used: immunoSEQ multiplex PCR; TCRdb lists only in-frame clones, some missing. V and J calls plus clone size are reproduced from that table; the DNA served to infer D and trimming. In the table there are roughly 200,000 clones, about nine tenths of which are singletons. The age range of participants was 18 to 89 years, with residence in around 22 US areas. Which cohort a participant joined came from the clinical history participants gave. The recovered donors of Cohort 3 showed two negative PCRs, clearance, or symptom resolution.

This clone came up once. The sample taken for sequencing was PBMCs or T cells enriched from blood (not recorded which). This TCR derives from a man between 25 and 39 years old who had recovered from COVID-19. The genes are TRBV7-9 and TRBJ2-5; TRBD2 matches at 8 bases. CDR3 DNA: TGTGCCAGCAGCTTTTTGGCTAGCGGGTCACCATGGGAGACCCAGTACTTC. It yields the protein CASSFLASGSPWETQYF.